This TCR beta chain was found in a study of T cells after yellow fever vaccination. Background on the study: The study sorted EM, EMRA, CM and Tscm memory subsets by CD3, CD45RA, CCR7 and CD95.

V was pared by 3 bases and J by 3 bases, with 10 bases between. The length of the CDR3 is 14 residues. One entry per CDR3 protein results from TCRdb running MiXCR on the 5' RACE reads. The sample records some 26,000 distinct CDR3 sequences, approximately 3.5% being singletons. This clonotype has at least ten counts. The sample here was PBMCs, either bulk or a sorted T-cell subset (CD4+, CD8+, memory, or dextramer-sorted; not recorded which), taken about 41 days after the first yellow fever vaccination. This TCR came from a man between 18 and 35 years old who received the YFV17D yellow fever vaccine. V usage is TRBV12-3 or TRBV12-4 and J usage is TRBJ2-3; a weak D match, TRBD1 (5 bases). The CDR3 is CASSFRAGTDTQYF. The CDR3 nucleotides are TGTGCCAGCAGTTTCAGGGCAGGGACAGATACGCAGTATTTT.